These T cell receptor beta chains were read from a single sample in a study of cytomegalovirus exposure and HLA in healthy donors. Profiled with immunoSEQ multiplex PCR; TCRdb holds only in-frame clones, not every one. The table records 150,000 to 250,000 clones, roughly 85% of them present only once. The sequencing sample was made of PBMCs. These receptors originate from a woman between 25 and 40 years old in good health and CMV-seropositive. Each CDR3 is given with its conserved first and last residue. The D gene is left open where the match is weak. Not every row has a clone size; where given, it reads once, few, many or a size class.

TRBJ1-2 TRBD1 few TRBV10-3 TGTGCCATCAGTACCTCCGGGACAGGGGTCCATGGCTACACCTTC CAISTSGTGVHGYTF
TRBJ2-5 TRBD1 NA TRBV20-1 TGCAGTGCTCCAGGGGGAGAGACCCAGTACTTC CSAPGGETQYF
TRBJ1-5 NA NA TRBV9 TGTGCCAGCAGCGTTTGGTTGGGTAGCGGCAATCAGCCCCAGCATTTT CASSVWLGSGNQPQHF
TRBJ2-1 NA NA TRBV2 TGTGCCAGCAGTGTGGCCTTCCGGGGGAATGAGCAGTTCTTC CASSVAFRGNEQFF
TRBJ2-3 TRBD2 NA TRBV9 TGTGCCAGCAGCGTAGGTAATAGCGGGACAGATACGCAGTATTTT CASSVGNSGTDTQYF
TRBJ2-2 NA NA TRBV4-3 TGCGCCAGCAGCCAGGACCTACAGGGAAGAGACACCGGGGAGCTGTTTTTT CASSQDLQGRDTGELFF
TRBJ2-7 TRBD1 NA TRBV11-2 TGTGCCAGCAGCTTATTGGGTGGGACAGGGGGAATGTCCTACGAGCAGTACTTC CASSLLGGTGGMSYEQYF
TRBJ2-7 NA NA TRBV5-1 TGCGCCAGCAGCCCACTGGGGCAAGCCTACGAGCAGTACTTC CASSPLGQAYEQYF
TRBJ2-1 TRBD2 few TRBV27 TGTGCCAGCAGTAGAGCGGGAGGATACAATGAGCAGTTCTTC CASSRAGGYNEQFF
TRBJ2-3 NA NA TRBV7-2 TGTGCCAGCAGCCGACAGGCGGGAGTAACAGATACGCAGTATTTT CASSRQAGVTDTQYF
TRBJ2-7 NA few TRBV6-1 TGTGCCAGCGATGCTCAGGGTATCAGCTACGAGCAGTACTTC CASDAQGISYEQYF
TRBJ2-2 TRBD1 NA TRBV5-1 TGCGCCAGCAGGGGGACAGGAGTTACGAAGGCCGGGGAGCTGTTTTTT CASRGTGVTKAGELFF
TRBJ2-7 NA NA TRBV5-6 TGTGCCAGCAGGCGGAGGCAGGTCCACGAGCAGTACTTC CASRRRQVHEQYF
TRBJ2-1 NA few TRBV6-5 TGTGCCAGCAGTTACAGGCAGGGCAATGAGCAGTTCTTC CASSYRQGNEQFF
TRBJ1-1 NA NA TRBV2 TGTGCCAGCAGCGGGTCGATGATCACAGGGCTGGCTTTCTTT CASSGSMITGLAFF
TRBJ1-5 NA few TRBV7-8 TGTGCCAGCAGCTTAGCGCGCTTAAACAGGGATCAGCCCCAGCATTTT CASSLARLNRDQPQHF
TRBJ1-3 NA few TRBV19 TGTGCCAGTAGCTTCTACAGCTCTGGAAACACCATATATTTT CASSFYSSGNTIYF
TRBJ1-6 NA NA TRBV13 TGTGCCAGCAGCCCACGAGGAGTGGCTACGATATTGAATTCACCCCTCCACTTT CASSPRGVATILNSPLHF
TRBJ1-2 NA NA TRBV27 TGTGCCAGCAGTGAGCTGGACAGACTGAACTATGGCTACACCTTC CASSELDRLNYGYTF
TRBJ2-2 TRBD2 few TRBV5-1 TGCGCCAGCAGCTTAGGCGGGGGAATCACCGGGGAGCTGTTTTTT CASSLGGGITGELFF